This T cell receptor (beta chain) derives from a study of blood T cells in healthy people across ages. For the second PCR, which ran for about 7 to 11 cycles, a sample-barcoded 5' primer and a J-beta primer mix were used. MiXCR, run by TCRdb on the 5' RACE reads, gives a single entry per CDR3 protein. The top ten hold about 11% of the sample, which has about 1.6 million distinct CDR3 sequences, 30% to 40% seen once. The donors, aged roughly 6 to 90, were healthy Caucasians from Russia. The CDR3 is 15 amino acids. To note about this clonotype: The junction departs from the called germline gene at one end, perhaps through a read error.

The source material was blood. The V gene is TRBV12-3 or TRBV12-4, the J gene TRBJ2-5, with D tentatively TRBD1 (7 bases). The origin of this receptor is a woman aged 30 to 39 in good health. CDR3 bases: TGTGTCAGCAGTCCCCAGGGGGGAGTGGTCCAGACCCAGTACTTC. It specifies CVSSPQGGVVQTQYF.